This record looks at one T cell receptor beta chain sequence and its context. The antigen it recognizes is unknown. There are no base qualities to consult, and no much larger clone falls within one base. The V and J ends are trimmed by 9 bases and 2 bases, leaving 13 bases between them. The CDR3 numbers 13 residues from cysteine through phenylalanine. Kept here is only the CDR3 DNA, which spans 39 bases and is read in frame from base 1. Looking up the germline V gene yields CDR1 ENHRY and CDR2 SYGVKD. The donors were healthy, HIV-negative adults who had no recently reported acute infections or vaccinations. Every donor was a Caucasian adult residing in Nashville, Tennessee, USA. CD4+ T cells were enriched through magnetic negative selection, after which naive cells were positively selected on CD45RA and the remaining negative fraction served as the memory subset. Blood was obtained by leukapheresis, after which PBMCs were separated by Ficoll-Histopaque density gradient centrifugation and cryopreserved in liquid nitrogen vapor phase. Analytical flow cytometry was used to check the purity and quantity of each magnetically sorted T cell population. Genomic DNA was isolated from each sorted fraction and quantified by UV absorbance on a Nanodrop 2000c.

The data were taken from a study of shared clonotypes between healthy human individuals (TCRdb year 2020). Background for the entire study: The cohort included three men and a couple of women between 18 and 49 years of age. For each donor, CD4 naive and CD4 memory were each given three plates, CD8 naive was given two plates, and CD8 memory was given one plate. The study deeply sequenced blood TCR repertoires of five healthy adults to estimate repertoire size and the extent of clonotype sharing between individuals. To increase sequencing depth and limit assay-specific biases, TCR repertoire library preparation and sequencing were carried out by different laboratories using diverse techniques. Per donor, leukapheresis produced somewhere between about 0.8 and 9 billion PBMCs. Findings and caveats that apply to the study as a whole: Naive subsets generally had larger estimated clonotype richness than memory subsets did. Rarefaction of sorted-subset datasets indicated incomplete sequencing despite the large sequencing depth. Sampling was limited to blood, and TCR repertoires in tissue likely differ from TCR repertoires in blood. Clonotypes shared by all four sorted-subset donors showed higher generation probabilities than non-shared clonotypes. About 5% of naive CD4, around 3.6% of naive CD8, roughly 2.4% of memory CD4, and over 0.35% of memory CD8 clonotypes were shared across several donors. The genetic and exposure-history diversity represented was limited by the small number of donors. Based on pairwise subsampling, the degree of clonotype sharing among donors was expected to be affected by sequencing depth.

Using the deep immunoSEQ assay, TCR CDR3 regions were amplified from genomic DNA by multiplex PCR. Extracted genomic DNA from each cell subset was distributed evenly across all wells of several immunoSEQ 96-well plates, and each plate was treated as a replicate. For sorted subsets, each replicate PCR was loaded with around 220 ng genomic DNA, equivalent to 30,000 or so T cell genomes. The purified libraries were quantified using a Qubit 3.0 fluorometer, sized with a Bioanalyzer 2100, and then quantified again using the KAPA Library Quantification kit. Every immunoSEQ 96-well plate was sequenced on a separate single-read 150-cycle Illumina NextSeq 550 flow cell. For the original study's pipeline: Because the immunoSEQ output held only junctional sequences and lacked quality scores, the filtering could not match the filtering applied to full-length reads. Sequences were annotated with PyIR, a Python wrapper for IgBLAST v1.9, and V/J genes and CDR3 were assigned using IMGT germline references. Any read was removed if the V/J assignment was weak (E-value above 1e-6), the CDR3 was missing, or the read contained stop codons, out-of-frame junctions, or ambiguous translated residues. A V3J clonotype was defined by an identical inferred V gene, J gene, and CDR3 amino acid sequence. Percentage overlap between repertoires was calculated by dividing the number of shared unique clonotypes by the size of the smaller repertoire. RTK rarefaction, the Chao1 estimator, and Recon v2.1 estimates of unobserved clonotypes were used to assess repertoire richness. For all TCRbeta clonotypes obtained by the gDNA method from four donors, generation probabilities were computed with OLGA. Entries here come from immuneACCESS through TCRdb and include only in-frame sequences with V and J called. Some clones fail to appear in such tables; in the studies checked, an unresolved V gene covers under half of the shortfall, and the cause of the remainder is unknown. V, J and clone size were drawn from that table, and D and trimming were deduced from the DNA. A total of around 2,000,000 clones appear in this sample, about 95% of them only once. 0.13% of the sample comes from the top ten.

This chain joins TRBV10-3 to TRBJ1-2, and the D gene may be TRBD1, 6 bases matching. Sequencing was done on a sample of naive CD4+ T cells sorted from blood. The sample's cell subset or site label, decoded: CD45RA+ positively selected. The receptor was derived from a man aged 18 to 29 in good health. CDR3 region: CAITEDRNYGYTF. The DNA is TGTGCCATTACCGAGGACAGAAACTATGGCTACACCTTC.